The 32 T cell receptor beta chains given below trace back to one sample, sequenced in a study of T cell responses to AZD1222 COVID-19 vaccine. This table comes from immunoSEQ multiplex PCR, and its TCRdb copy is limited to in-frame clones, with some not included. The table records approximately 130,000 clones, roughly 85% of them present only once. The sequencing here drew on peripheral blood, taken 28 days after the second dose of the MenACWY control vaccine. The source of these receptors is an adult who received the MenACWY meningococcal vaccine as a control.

CDR3 sequence reads: CSAWTENTGELFF. The DNA for the CDR3 is TGCAGCGCCTGGACAGAGAACACCGGGGAGCTGTTTTTT. The V and J genes are TRBV29-1 and TRBJ2-2; tentative D call: TRBD1 (6 bases). The CDR3 length is 13 residues. Germline V lookup: CDR1 SQVTM, CDR2 ANQGSEA. V gave up 7 bases and J gave up 1 base, with 10 bases separating them.

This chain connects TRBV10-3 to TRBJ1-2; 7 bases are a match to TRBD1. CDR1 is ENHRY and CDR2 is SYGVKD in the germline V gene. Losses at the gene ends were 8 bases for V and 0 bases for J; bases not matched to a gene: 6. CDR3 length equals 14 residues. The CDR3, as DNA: TGTGCCATCGCAAGACAGGGTTCTAACTATGGCTACACCTTC. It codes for CAIARQGSNYGYTF.

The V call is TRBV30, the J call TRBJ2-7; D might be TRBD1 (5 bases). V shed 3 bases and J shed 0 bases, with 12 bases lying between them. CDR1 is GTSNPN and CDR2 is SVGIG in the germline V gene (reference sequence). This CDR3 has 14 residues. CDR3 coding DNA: TGTGCCTGGAGGAGATGGGGCGGCTCCTACGAGCAGTACTTC. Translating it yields CAWRRWGGSYEQYF.

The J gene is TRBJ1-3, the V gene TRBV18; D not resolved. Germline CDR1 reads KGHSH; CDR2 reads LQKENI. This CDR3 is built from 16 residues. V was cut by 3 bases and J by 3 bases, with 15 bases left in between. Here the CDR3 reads CASSPEMMSVGNTIYF. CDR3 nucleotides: TGTGCCAGCTCACCCGAGATGATGTCTGTTGGAAACACCATATATTTT.

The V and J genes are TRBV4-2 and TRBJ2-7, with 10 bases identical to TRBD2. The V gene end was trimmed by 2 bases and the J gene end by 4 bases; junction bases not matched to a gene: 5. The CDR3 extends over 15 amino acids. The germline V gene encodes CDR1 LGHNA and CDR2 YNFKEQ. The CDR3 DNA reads TGTGCCAGCAGCCAACGGACTAGCGGAAATTACGAGCAGTACTTC. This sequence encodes CASSQRTSGNYEQYF.

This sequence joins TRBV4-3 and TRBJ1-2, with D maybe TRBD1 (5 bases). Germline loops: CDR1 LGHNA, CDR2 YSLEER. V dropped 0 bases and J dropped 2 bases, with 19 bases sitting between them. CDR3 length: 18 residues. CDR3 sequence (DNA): TGCGCCAGCAGCCAAGACCACGCCTCGGACAACATAAACTATGGCTACACCTTC. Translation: CASSQDHASDNINYGYTF.

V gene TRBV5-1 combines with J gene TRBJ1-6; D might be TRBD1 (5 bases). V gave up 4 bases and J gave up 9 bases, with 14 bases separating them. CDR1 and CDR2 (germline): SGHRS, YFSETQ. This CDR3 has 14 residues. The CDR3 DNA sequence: TGCGCCAGCAGCCTAGGACATGGCCCTTCACCCCTCCACTTT. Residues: CASSLGHGPSPLHF.

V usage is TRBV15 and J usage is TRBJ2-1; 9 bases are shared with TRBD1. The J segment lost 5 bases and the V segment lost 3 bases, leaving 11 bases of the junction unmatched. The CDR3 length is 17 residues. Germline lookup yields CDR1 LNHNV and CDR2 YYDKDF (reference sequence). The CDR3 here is CATSRHPRDRADNEQFF. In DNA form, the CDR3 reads TGTGCCACCAGCAGGCACCCCCGGGACAGGGCGGACAATGAGCAGTTCTTC.

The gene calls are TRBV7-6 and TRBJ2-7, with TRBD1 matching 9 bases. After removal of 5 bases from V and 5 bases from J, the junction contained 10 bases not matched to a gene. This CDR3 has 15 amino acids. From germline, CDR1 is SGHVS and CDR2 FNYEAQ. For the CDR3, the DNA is TGTGCCAGCAGCCTTACAGGGGGCTCTATGGACGAGCAGTACTTC. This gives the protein CASSLTGGSMDEQYF.

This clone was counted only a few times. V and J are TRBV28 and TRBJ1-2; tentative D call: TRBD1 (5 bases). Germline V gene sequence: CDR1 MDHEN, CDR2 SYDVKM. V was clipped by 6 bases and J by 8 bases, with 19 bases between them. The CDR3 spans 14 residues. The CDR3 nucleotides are TGTGCCAGCAGCCCACCTGGGGGATCTTGGGGCTACACCTTC. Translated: CASSPPGGSWGYTF.

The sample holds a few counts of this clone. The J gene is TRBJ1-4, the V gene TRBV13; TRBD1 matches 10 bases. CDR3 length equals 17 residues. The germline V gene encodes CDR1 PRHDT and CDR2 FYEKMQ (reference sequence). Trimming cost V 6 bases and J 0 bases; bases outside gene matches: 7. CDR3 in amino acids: CASRRDRGSATNEKLFF. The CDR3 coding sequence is TGTGCCAGCAGACGGGACAGGGGTTCTGCAACTAATGAAAAACTGTTTTTT.

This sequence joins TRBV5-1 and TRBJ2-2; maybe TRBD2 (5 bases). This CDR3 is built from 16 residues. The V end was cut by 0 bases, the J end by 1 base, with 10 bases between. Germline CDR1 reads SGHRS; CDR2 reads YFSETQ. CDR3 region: CASSLVAGGNTGELFF. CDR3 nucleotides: TGCGCCAGCAGCTTGGTGGCAGGAGGGAACACCGGGGAGCTGTTTTTT.

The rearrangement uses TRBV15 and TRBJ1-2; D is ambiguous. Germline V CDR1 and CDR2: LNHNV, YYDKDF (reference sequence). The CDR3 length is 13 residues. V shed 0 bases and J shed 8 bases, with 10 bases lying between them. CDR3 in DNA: TGTGCCACCAGCAGAGATTTAAGCTCCGGCTACACCTTC. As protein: CATSRDLSSGYTF.

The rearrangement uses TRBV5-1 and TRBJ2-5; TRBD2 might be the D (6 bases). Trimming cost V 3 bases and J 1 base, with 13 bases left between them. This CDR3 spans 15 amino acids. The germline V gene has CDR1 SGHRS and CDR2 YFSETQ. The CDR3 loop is CASSSVLGGQETQYF. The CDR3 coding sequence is TGCGCCAGCAGCTCTGTGTTGGGAGGCCAAGAGACCCAGTACTTC.

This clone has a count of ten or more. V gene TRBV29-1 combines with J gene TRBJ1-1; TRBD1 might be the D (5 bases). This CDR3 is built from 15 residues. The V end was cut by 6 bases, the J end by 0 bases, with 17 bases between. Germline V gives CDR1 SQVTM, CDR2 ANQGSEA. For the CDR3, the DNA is TGCAGCGTCGGGAGTTGGCAGGACATGAACACTGAAGCTTTCTTT. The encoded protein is CSVGSWQDMNTEAFF.

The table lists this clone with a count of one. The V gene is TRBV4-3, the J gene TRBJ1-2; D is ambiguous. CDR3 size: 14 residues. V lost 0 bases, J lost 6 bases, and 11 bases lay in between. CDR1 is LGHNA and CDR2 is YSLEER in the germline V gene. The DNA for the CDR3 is TGCGCCAGCAGCCAAGATCTAGGGCTCGATGGCTACACCTTC. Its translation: CASSQDLGLDGYTF.

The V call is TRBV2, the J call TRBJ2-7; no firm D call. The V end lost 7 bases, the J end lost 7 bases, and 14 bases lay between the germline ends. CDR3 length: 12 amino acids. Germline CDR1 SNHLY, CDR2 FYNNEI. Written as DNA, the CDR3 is TGTGCCAGCACTGGAACTGGGGTAGAGCAGTACTTC. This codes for CASTGTGVEQYF. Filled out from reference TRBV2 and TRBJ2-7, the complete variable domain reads EPEVTQTPSHQVTQMGQEVILRCVPISNHLYFYWYRQILGQKVEFLVSFYNNEISEKSEIFDDQFSVERPDGSNFTLKIRSTKLEDSAMYFCASTGTGVEQYFGPGTRLTVT.

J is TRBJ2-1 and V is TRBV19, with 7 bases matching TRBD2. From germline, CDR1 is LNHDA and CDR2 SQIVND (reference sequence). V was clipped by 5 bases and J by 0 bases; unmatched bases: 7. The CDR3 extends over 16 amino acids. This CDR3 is CASSLSGKSSYNEQFF. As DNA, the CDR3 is TGTGCCAGTAGTCTAAGCGGGAAAAGCTCCTACAATGAGCAGTTCTTC.

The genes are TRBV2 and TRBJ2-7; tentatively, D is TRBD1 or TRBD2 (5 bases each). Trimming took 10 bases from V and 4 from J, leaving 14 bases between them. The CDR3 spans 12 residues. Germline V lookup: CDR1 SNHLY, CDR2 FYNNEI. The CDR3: CATSGQGYEQYF. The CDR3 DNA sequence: TGTGCCACCTCGGGGCAAGGGTACGAGCAGTACTTC.

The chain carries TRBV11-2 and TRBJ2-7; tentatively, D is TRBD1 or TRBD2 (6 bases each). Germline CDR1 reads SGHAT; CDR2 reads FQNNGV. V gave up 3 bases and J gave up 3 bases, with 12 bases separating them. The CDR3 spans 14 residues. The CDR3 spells CASSFGGAHYEQYV. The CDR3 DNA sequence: TGTGCCAGCAGCTTCGGGGGCGCACACTACGAGCAGTACGTC.

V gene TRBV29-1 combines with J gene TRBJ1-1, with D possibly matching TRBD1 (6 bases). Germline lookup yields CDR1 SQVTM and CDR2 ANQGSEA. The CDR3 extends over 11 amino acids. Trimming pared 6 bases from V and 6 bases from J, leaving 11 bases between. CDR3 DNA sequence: TGCAGCGTAAGGCAGGGGTCTGAAGCTTTCTTT. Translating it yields CSVRQGSEAFF.

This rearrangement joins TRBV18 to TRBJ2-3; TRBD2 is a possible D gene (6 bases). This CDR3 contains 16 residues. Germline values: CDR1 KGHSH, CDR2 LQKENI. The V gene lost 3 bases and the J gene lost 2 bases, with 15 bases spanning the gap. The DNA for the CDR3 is TGTGCCAGCTCACCGCCCGTGGGAGGAGCCACAGATACGCAGTATTTT. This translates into CASSPPVGGATDTQYF.

The CDR3 sequence: CASSPRFGSRGQETQYF. In DNA form, the CDR3 reads TGCGCCAGCAGCCCTCGCTTCGGGTCCCGAGGGCAAGAGACCCAGTACTTC. V usage is TRBV5-1 and J usage is TRBJ2-5; maybe TRBD2 (5 bases). In germline, CDR1 is SGHRS, CDR2 YFSETQ. Trimming took 4 bases from V and 2 from J, leaving 21 bases between them. This CDR3 contains 17 residues.

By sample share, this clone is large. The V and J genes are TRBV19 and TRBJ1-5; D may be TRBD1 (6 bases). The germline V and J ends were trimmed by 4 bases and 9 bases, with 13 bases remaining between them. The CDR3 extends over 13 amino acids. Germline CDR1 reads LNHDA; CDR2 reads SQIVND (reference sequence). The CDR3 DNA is TGTGCCAGTAGTACCGGACAGCCTTCGCCCCAGCATTTT. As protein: CASSTGQPSPQHF.

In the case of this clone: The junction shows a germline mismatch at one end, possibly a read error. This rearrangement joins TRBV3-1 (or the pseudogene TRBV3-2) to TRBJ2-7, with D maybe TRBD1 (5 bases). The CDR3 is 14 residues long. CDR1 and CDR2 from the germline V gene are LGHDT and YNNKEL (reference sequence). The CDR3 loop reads CASSQPGLPAVFHF. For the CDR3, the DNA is TGTGCCAGCAGCCAACCAGGGTTGCCCGCGGTTTTCCACTTC.

Here the CDR3 reads CASSPATAGAGNTIYF. The CDR3 DNA sequence: TGTGCCAGCAGCCCAGCAACGGCGGGGGCTGGAAACACCATATATTTT. This sequence joins TRBV7-2 and TRBJ1-3; maybe TRBD1 (5 bases). V lost 5 bases, J lost 2 bases, and 16 bases lay in between. The CDR3 runs 16 residues. Germline CDR1 reads SGHTA; CDR2 reads FQGNSA.

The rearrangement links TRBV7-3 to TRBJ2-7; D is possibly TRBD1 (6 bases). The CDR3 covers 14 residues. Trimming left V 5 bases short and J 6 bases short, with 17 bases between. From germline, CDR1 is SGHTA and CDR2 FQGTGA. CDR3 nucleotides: TGTGCCAGCAGCCCCGGGCCGACAGGTACCGAGCAGTACTTC. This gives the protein CASSPGPTGTEQYF.

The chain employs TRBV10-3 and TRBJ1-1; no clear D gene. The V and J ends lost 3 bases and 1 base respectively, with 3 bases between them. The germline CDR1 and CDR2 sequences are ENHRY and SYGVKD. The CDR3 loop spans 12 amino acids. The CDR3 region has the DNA TGTGCCATCAGTGACAGGAACACTGAAGCTTTCTTT. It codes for CAISDRNTEAFF.

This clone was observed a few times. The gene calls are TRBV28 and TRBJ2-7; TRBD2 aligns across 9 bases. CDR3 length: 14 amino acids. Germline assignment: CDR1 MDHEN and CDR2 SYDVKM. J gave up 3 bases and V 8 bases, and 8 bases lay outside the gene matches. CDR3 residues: CASGTAGGLYEQYV. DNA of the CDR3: TGTGCCAGCGGGACGGCGGGGGGGCTCTACGAGCAGTACGTC.

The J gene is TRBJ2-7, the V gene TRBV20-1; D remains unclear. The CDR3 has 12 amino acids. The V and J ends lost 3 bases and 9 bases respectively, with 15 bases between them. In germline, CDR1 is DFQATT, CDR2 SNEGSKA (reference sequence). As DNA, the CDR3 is TGCAGTGCTAGTGCGACCTCGTCGGGGCAGTACTTC. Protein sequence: CSASATSSGQYF.

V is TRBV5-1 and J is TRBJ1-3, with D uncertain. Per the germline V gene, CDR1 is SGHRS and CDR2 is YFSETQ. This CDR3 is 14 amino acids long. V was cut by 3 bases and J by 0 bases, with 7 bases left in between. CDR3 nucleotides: TGCGCCAGCAGCTCCCAAAACTCTGGAAACACCATATATTTT. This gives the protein CASSSQNSGNTIYF.

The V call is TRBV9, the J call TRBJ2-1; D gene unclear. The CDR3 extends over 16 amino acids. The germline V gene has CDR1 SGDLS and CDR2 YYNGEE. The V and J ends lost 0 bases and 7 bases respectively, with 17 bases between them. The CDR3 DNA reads TGTGCCAGCAGCGTAGGTCTCAGCGCGGTTGAGAATGAGCAGTTCTTC. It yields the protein CASSVGLSAVENEQFF.